This T cell receptor beta chain is from a study of graft-versus-host responses after intestinal transplantation. On the study more broadly: Transplants were multivisceral, liver-intestinal, or isolated intestinal. Tacrolimus and steroids were given for around three years to all recipients after anti-thymocyte globulin induction.

Study-level results: Recipient-marrow GvH clones were detected, some having first appeared in ileum or blood.

Clones were read by immunoSEQ multiplex PCR, and TCRdb kept only the in-frame ones, dropping some. The sample yields about 120,000 clones, 85% to 95% seen once. Regarding this clone: Antigen unknown.

The sequence came from a human donor who received an intestinal transplant. The sample consisted of unstimulated CD4+ T cells sorted from spleen or lymph node cells, taken before intestinal transplant.

The DNA for the CDR3 is TGTGCCAGCTCACCAGGGGTGGGGACAGATACGCAGTATTTT. It codes for CASSPGVGTDTQYF. The chain carries TRBV18 and TRBJ2-3; the D is unclear. Trimming took off 2 bases at V and 3 bases at J, with 9 bases between the two ends. The CDR3 sequence is 14 residues long. Germline V CDR1 and CDR2: KGHSH, LQKENI.